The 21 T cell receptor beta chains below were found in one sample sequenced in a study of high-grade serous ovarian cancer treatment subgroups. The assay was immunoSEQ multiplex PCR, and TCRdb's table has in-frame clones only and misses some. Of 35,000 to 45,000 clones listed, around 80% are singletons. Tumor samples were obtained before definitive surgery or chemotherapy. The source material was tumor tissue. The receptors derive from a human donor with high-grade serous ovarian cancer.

The CDR3 DNA reads as TGTGCCAGCAGCGTGCGGGGGGACAGGGCCCCCAAGGAGACCCAGTACTTC. It is translated as CASSVRGDRAPKETQYF. The chain employs TRBV9 and TRBJ2-5; maybe TRBD1 (9 bases). The CDR3 totals 17 residues. Per germline, CDR1 SGDLS and CDR2 YYNGEE. With 2 bases removed from V and 5 bases from J, the gap between germline ends came to 22 bases.

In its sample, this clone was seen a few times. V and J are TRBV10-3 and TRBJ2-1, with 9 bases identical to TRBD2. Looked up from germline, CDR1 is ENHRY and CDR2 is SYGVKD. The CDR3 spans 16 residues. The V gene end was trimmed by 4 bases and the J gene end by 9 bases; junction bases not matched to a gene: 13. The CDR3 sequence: CAISAFSGSNYIEQFF. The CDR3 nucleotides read TGTGCCATCAGTGCTTTTAGCGGGAGTAACTATATTGAGCAGTTCTTC.

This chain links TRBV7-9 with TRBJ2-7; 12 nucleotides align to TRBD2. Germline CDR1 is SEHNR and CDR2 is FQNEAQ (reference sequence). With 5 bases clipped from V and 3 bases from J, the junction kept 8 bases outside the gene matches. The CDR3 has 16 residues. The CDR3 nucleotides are TGTGCCAGCAGCCCAGGACTAGCGGGAAAGATCTACGAGCAGTACTTC. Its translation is CASSPGLAGKIYEQYF. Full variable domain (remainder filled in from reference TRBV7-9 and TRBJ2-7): DTGVSQNPRHKITKRGQNVTFRCDPISEHNRLYWYRQTLGQGPEFLTYFQNEAQLEKSRLLSDRFSAERPKGSFSTLEIQRTEQGDSAMYLCASSPGLAGKIYEQYFGPGTRLTVT.

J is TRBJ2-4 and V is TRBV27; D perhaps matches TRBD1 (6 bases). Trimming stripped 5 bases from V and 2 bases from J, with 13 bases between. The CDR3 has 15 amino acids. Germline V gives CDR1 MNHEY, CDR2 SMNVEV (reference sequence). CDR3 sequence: CASSASRDTKNIQYF. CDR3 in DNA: TGTGCCAGCAGTGCCAGCAGGGACACCAAAAACATTCAGTACTTC.

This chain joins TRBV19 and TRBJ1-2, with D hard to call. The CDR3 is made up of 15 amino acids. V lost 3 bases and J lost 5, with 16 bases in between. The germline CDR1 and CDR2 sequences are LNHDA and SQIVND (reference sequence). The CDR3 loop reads CASSIGATGGYGYTF. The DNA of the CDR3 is TGTGCCAGTAGTATTGGAGCAACCGGCGGGTATGGCTACACCTTC.

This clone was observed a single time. CDR3 DNA: TGTGCCAGCAGCTTGGTTAGCAGCCCGCCGGGGTCACTGTTTTTT. It yields the protein CASSLVSSPPGSLFF. The gene calls are TRBV5-8 and TRBJ1-4, with D unclear. V was shortened by 0 bases and J by 13 bases, with 19 bases between the two germline ends. Germline V gives CDR1 SGHTS, CDR2 YDEGEE. The CDR3 runs to 15 residues.

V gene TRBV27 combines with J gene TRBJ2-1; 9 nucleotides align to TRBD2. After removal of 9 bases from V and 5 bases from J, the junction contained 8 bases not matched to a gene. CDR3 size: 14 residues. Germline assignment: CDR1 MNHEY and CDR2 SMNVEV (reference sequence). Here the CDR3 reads CASKSGRLNNEQFF. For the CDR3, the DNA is TGTGCCAGTAAAAGCGGGAGGTTGAACAATGAGCAGTTCTTC.

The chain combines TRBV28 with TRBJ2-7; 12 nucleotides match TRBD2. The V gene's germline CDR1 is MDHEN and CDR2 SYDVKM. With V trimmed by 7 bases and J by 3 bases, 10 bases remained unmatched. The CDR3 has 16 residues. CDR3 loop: CASTMGGTSGRYEQYF. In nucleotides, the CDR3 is TGTGCCAGCACCATGGGGGGGACTAGCGGGCGCTACGAGCAGTACTTC.

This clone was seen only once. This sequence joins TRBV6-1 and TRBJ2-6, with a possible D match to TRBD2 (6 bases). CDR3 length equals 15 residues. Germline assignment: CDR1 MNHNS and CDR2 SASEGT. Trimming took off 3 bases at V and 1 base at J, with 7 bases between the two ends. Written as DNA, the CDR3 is TGTGCCAGCAGTGAGGGGGGATCTGGGGCCAACGTCCTGACTTTC. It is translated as CASSEGGSGANVLTF.

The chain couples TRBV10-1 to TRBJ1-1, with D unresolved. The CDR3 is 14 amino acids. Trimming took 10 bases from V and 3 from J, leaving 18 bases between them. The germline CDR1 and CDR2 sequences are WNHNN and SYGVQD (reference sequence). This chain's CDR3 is CATKIVGRDTEAFF. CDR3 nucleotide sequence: TGCGCCACCAAGATAGTAGGGCGGGACACTGAAGCTTTCTTT.

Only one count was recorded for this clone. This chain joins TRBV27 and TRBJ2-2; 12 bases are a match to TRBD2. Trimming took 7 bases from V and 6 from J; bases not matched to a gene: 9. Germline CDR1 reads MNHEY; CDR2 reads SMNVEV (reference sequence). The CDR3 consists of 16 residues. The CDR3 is CASTRTSGMEAGELFF. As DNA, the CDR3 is TGTGCCAGCACCAGGACTAGCGGGATGGAAGCCGGGGAGCTGTTTTTT.

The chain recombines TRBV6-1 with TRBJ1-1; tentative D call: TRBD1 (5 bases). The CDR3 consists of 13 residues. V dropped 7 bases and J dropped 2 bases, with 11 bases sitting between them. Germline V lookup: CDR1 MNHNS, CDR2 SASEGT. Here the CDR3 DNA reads TGTGCCAGCACTACGACAGCAAACACTGAAGCTTTCTTT. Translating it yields CASTTTANTEAFF.

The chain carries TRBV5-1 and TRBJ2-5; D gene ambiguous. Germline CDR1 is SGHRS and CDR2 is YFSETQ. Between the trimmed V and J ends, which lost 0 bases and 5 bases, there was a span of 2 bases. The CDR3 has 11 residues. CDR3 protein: CASSLDETQYF. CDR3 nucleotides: TGCGCCAGCAGCTTGGACGAGACCCAGTACTTC.

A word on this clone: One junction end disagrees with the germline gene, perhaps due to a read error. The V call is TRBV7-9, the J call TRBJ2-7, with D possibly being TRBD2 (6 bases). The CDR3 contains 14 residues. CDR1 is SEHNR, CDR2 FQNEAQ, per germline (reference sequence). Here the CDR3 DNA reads TGTGCCAGCGGCTTAGGGAGGAGCTCCTACGAGCAGTACTTC. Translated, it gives CASGLGRSSYEQYF.

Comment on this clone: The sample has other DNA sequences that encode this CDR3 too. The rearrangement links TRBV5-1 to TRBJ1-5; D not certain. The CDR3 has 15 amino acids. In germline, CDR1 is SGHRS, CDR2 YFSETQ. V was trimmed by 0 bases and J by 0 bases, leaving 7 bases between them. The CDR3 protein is CASSLEGGSNQPQHF. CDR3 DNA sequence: TGCGCCAGCAGCTTGGAAGGAGGTAGCAATCAGCCCCAGCATTTT.

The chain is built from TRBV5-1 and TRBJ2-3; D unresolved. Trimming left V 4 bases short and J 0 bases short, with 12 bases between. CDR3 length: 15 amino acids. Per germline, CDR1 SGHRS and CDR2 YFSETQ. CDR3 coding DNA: TGCGCCAGCAGCGAATCAGGAGTTAGCACAGATACGCAGTATTTT. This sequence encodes CASSESGVSTDTQYF.

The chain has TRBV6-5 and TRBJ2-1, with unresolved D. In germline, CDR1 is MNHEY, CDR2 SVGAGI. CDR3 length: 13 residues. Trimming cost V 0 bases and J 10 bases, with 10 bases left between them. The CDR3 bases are TGTGCCAGCAGTTACTCAGGTTCCAACGAGCAGTTCTTC. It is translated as CASSYSGSNEQFF.

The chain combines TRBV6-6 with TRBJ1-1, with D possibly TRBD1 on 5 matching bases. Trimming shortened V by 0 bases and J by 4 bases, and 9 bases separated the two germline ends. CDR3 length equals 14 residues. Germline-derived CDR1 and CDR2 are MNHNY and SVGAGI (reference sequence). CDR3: CASSYSRGGTEAFF. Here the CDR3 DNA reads TGTGCCAGCAGTTACTCGAGGGGCGGCACTGAAGCTTTCTTT.

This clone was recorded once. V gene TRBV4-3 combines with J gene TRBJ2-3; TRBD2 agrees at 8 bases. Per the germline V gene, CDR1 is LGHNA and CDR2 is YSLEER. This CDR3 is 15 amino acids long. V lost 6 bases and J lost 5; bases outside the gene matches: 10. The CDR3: CASRRNREGLDTQYF. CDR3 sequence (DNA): TGCGCCAGCAGACGCAACCGGGAGGGGCTAGATACGCAGTATTTT.

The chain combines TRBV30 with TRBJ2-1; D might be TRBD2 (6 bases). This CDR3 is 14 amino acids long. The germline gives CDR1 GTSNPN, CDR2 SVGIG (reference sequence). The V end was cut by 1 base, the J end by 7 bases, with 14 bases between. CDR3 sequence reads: CAWSEPGVQNEQFF. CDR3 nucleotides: TGTGCCTGGAGTGAGCCGGGGGTACAGAATGAGCAGTTCTTC. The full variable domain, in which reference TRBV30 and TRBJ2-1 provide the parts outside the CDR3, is SQTIHQWPATLVQPVGSPLSLECTVEGTSNPNLYWYRQAAGRGLQLLFYSVGIGQISSEVPQNLSASRPQDRQFILSSKKLLLSDSGFYLCAWSEPGVQNEQFFGPGTRLTVL.

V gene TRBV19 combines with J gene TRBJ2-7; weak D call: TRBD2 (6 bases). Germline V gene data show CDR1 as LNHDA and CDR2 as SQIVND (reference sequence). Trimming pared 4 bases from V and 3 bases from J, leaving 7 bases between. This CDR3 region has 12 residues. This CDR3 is CASSRDFYEQYF. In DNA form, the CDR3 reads TGTGCCAGTAGTAGGGACTTCTACGAGCAGTACTTC.